A single sample gave rise to the 7 T cell receptor beta chains below, sequenced in a study of technical replicates of blood from several donors. Measured with immunoSEQ multiplex PCR; TCRdb has only the in-frame clones, and not every one. The sample yields approximately 100,000 clones, 96% seen once. The sample comprised T cells isolated from PBMCs. All receptors come from a human donor in good health.

V and J are TRBV2 and TRBJ2-7; 11 bases are a match to TRBD2. The CDR3 is 14 amino acids. Per the germline V gene, CDR1 is SNHLY and CDR2 is FYNNEI. Trimming at V came to 4 bases and at J to 4 bases, leaving 3 bases not matched to a gene. This CDR3 is CASSVSSGRYEQYF. In nucleotides, the CDR3 is TGTGCCAGCAGTGTGTCTAGCGGGAGGTACGAGCAGTACTTC.

J is TRBJ1-5 and V is TRBV6-6; D call uncertain. The length of the CDR3 is 14 residues. The V gene lost 4 bases and the J gene lost 1 base, with 8 bases spanning the gap. Looked up from germline, CDR1 is MNHNY and CDR2 is SVGAGI (reference sequence). The DNA of the CDR3 is TGTGCCAGCAGTTCCGACAACAGCAATCAGCCCCAGCATTTT. Protein: CASSSDNSNQPQHF.

The chain combines TRBV5-4 with TRBJ2-1; 9 bases agree with TRBD2. Germline CDR1 reads SGHNT; CDR2 reads YYREEE (reference sequence). The V gene end was trimmed by 0 bases and the J gene end by 6 bases; junction bases not matched to a gene: 4. CDR3 length equals 15 residues. CDR3 protein: CASSLARGRANEQFF. CDR3 nucleotide sequence: TGTGCCAGCAGCTTGGCTCGCGGGAGGGCCAATGAGCAGTTCTTC.

The chain uses TRBV27 and TRBJ2-3; 8 bases are shared with TRBD1. This CDR3 spans 15 amino acids. The J segment lost 6 bases and the V segment lost 2 bases, leaving 7 bases of the junction unmatched. Per the germline V gene, CDR1 is MNHEY and CDR2 is SMNVEV (reference sequence). CDR3 DNA sequence: TGTGCCAGCAGTTTAGTGGGGCAGGGGGCCGATACGCAGTATTTT. It codes for CASSLVGQGADTQYF.

The gene calls are TRBV10-3 and TRBJ2-7; 7 nucleotides match TRBD1. V lost 7 bases to trimming and J lost 6 bases; unmatched junction nucleotides: 3. Germline CDR1 and CDR2: ENHRY and SYGVKD. This CDR3 contains 11 residues. The DNA of the CDR3 is TGTGCCATCAAAGGGGGCGGCGAGCAGTACTTC. This translates into CAIKGGGEQYF.

The genes are TRBV29-1 and TRBJ2-1; 10 bases fit TRBD2. CDR1 is SQVTM and CDR2 is ANQGSEA in the germline V gene. CDR3 length: 18 amino acids. J gave up 6 bases and V 5 bases, and 19 bases lay outside the gene matches. The CDR3 nucleotides read TGCAGCGTTCCGTGGTTGAGACTAGCGGGCCGGGACCTCAATGAGCAGTTCTTC. Protein: CSVPWLRLAGRDLNEQFF.

The chain joins TRBV27 to TRBJ2-1, with 7 bases fitting TRBD1. Germline lookup yields CDR1 MNHEY and CDR2 SMNVEV (reference sequence). V was pared by 3 bases and J by 13 bases, with 6 bases of the junction left unmatched. The CDR3 length is 12 residues. The chain's CDR3 is CASSLQTGRQFF. CDR3 sequence (DNA): TGTGCCAGCAGTTTGCAGACAGGGCGACAGTTCTTC.